The entry below gives a single T cell receptor (beta chain) sequence along with its context. The entry originates in a study of blood T cell repertoires in COVID-19. Study details: Acute and convalescent COVID-19 samples came from the United States, Italy and Spain. T cells, B-cell-depleted T cells, or PBMCs provided the cDNA or gDNA that served as material.

This CDR3 contains 14 residues. V dropped 6 bases and J dropped 9 bases, with 18 bases sitting between them. Looked up from germline, CDR1 is KGHSH and CDR2 is LQKENI. How the authors handled the data: From reference gene primer amplification, estimates of nucleated cell counts were derived. Method: immunoSEQ multiplex PCR; TCRdb's copy keeps in-frame clones and lacks some. The V and J calls and clone size were taken over from that table, and D and trimming were inferred from the DNA. The repertoire holds about 280,000 clones, with around 89% as singletons. The rearrangement links TRBV18 to TRBJ2-4, with D possibly being TRBD1 (5 bases). What was sequenced was peripheral blood. The clonotype was recovered from a man aged 35-49 years with acute or convalescent COVID-19. CDR3: CASSSTGKQTIQYF. The CDR3 bases are TGTGCCAGCTCCAGCACAGGAAAGCAGACCATTCAGTACTTC.